These T cell receptor beta chains were read from a single sample in a study of CD8+ T cells in alopecia areata. Profiled with immunoSEQ multiplex PCR; TCRdb holds only in-frame clones, not every one. Of 150,000 to 200,000 clones in the sample, more than 50% were seen once. The sequenced sample was CD4+ T cells sorted from blood, obtained at week 24, from a patient treated with tofacitinib. The receptors originated from a human donor with alopecia areata. Each CDR3 is given with its conserved first and last residue. The order of the fields is D gene, J gene, clone size, V gene, CDR3 DNA, CDR3 protein. A D gene is named only where the DNA matches it firmly. Size is omitted from some rows. Given values are once, few, many or a class for expanded clones.

>TRBD1|TRBJ2-3|few|TRBV7-2
TGTGCCAGCAGCACAGGACAGGGGGCTTCAGATACGCAGTATTTT
CASSTGQGASDTQYF
>TRBD1|TRBJ2-3|NA|TRBV29-1
TGCAGCGTTGGAGGGACAGTCACAGATACGCAGTATTTT
CSVGGTVTDTQYF
>NA|TRBJ2-7|few|TRBV5-4
TGTGCCAGCAGCAGGGACCGAACCTACGAGCAGTACTTC
CASSRDRTYEQYF
>TRBD1|TRBJ1-6|once|TRBV5-1
TGCGCCAGCAGCGGGGGACAGGGCTATAATTCACCCCTCCACTTT
CASSGGQGYNSPLHF
>NA|TRBJ1-5|once|TRBV7-9
TGTGCCAGCAGCTTAGACGGAACAGTAAATCAGCCCCAGCATTTT
CASSLDGTVNQPQHF
>NA|TRBJ2-3|NA|TRBV29-1
TGCAGCGTTGAAGGGCGGGCCACAGATACGCAGTATTTT
CSVEGRATDTQYF
>TRBD2|TRBJ2-1|NA|TRBV9
TGTGCCAGCAGCGTAGCTACGACGGGGGGTCTGGATGAGCAGTTCTTC
CASSVATTGGLDEQFF
>TRBD2|TRBJ2-2|few|TRBV4-3
TGCGCCAGCAGCCCCGGGACTAGCGGGGGGAGGACCGGGGAGCTGTTTTTT
CASSPGTSGGRTGELFF
>TRBD1|TRBJ1-2|once|TRBV6-5
TGTGCCAGCAGTTACTCGGGACAGGGGCCCGGCTACACCTTC
CASSYSGQGPGYTF
>NA|TRBJ1-1|few|TRBV2
TGTGCCAGCAGTGGGGACAATTTGAACACTGAAGCTTTCTTT
CASSGDNLNTEAFF
>NA|TRBJ2-3|NA|TRBV25-1
TGTGCCAGCAGTGAAGAGGTAGCGGCAGATACGCAGTATTTT
CASSEEVAADTQYF
>NA|TRBJ2-3|few|TRBV12-5
TGTGCTAGTGTCCGGACAGCGGAGGCATTGGATACGCAGTATTTT
CASVRTAEALDTQYF
>NA|TRBJ1-4|NA|TRBV25-1
TGTGCCAGCAGTGGGAGGGGTCGGGATGAAAAACTGTTTTTT
CASSGRGRDEKLFF
>TRBD1|TRBJ1-6|NA|TRBV5-1
TGCGCCAGCAGCGATCAGGCAGGGGGCGCAAACTCACCCCTCCACTTT
CASSDQAGGANSPLHF
>NA|TRBJ1-1|few|TRBV29-1
TGCAGCGTTGAACCATCCGGAGACACTGAAGCTTTCTTT
CSVEPSGDTEAFF
>NA|TRBJ2-4|few|TRBV4-3
TGCGCCAGCAGCCGAACCGCCAACAGGGAAAACATTCAGTACTTC
CASSRTANRENIQYF
>NA|TRBJ1-1|few|TRBV29-1
TGCAGCGTAGTACCGGGACTGAACACTGAAGCTTTCTTT
CSVVPGLNTEAFF
>NA|TRBJ2-2|once|TRBV6-1
TGTGCCAGCAGAGAGGTCGGGGAGAACACCGGGGAGCTGTTTTTT
CASREVGENTGELFF
>NA|TRBJ2-5|NA|TRBV11-2
TGTGCCAGCAGCTTTGATCTGGCAACCCAAGAGACCCAGTACTTC
CASSFDLATQETQYF
>NA|TRBJ1-1|NA|TRBV30
TGTGCCTGGATGCCCCAAGGAGGAGAAGCTTTCTTT
CAWMPQGGEAFF
>NA|TRBJ1-2|NA|TRBV25-1
TGTGCCAGCAGTGACCCGGTACTCTATGGCTACACCTTC
CASSDPVLYGYTF
>TRBD2|TRBJ2-1|NA|TRBV5-1
TGCGCCAGCAGCTTGACTAGCGGGGGGGCCCATGAGCAGTTCTTC
CASSLTSGGAHEQFF
>TRBD2|TRBJ2-5|NA|TRBV2
TGTGCCAGCCATTTGAGACTAGCAGGAGAGACCCAGTACTTC
CASHLRLAGETQYF
>NA|TRBJ1-2|NA|TRBV27
TGTGCCAGCAGTTCCTCGGGGGGTTCTGGCTACACCTTC
CASSSSGGSGYTF
>NA|TRBJ2-3|NA|TRBV7-3
TGTGCCAGCAGCTTAACCTCCGGCGGCGGCACAGATACGCAGTATTTT
CASSLTSGGGTDTQYF
>TRBD1|TRBJ2-1|NA|TRBV11-2
TGTGCCAGCAGCTTGCAGGGGGAAAGTTACAATGAGCAGTTCTTC
CASSLQGESYNEQFF
>TRBD1|TRBJ1-5|NA|TRBV15
TGTGCCACCAGCCAGGACAGGGTCAATCAGCCCCAGCATTTT
CATSQDRVNQPQHF
>NA|TRBJ1-2|NA|TRBV4-3
TGCGCCAGCAGCCAACGTTCCACGGGTGGAGGCTACACCTTC
CASSQRSTGGGYTF
>NA|TRBJ1-1|NA|TRBV11-1
TGTGCCAGCAGCCTACCACCGAACACTGAAGCTTTCTTT
CASSLPPNTEAFF
>NA|TRBJ2-3|NA|TRBV29-1
TGCAGCGTAAGACAGTTCACAGATACGCAGTATTTT
CSVRQFTDTQYF
>NA|TRBJ1-6|few|TRBV14
TGTGCCAGCAGCGACGCCCCAGCTTTCGGTTCACCCCTCCACTTT
CASSDAPAFGSPLHF
>NA|TRBJ2-7|NA|TRBV13
TGTGCCAGCAGCTTAAAAGGGTACCCCGGGGAGCAGTACTTC
CASSLKGYPGEQYF
>NA|TRBJ2-7|NA|TRBV5-1
TGCGCCAGCAGCCCGGGACTCCTCTCCTACGAGCAGTACTTC
CASSPGLLSYEQYF
>TRBD1|TRBJ2-5|few|TRBV29-1
TGCAGCGTTGAGGGACCGGGACAGCAAGAGACCCAGTACTTC
CSVEGPGQQETQYF
>TRBD1|TRBJ1-5|once|TRBV4-2
TGTGCCAGCAGCCAAGGTGGACAGGGGAATCAGCCCCAGCATTTT
CASSQGGQGNQPQHF
>NA|TRBJ1-5|few|TRBV2
TGTGCCAGCAGTCGGGACCCTCGGGAGCCCCAGCATTTT
CASSRDPREPQHF
>NA|TRBJ2-2|few|TRBV9
TGTGCCAGCAGCGTAGAAGCGATATCGGCCGGGGAGCTGTTTTTT
CASSVEAISAGELFF
>NA|TRBJ2-7|NA|TRBV30
TGTGCCTGGAGCCGAGTAGGCCACGAGCAGTACTTC
CAWSRVGHEQYF
>NA|TRBJ2-7|NA|TRBV9
TGTGCCAGCAGCGTAGCGGCAGCCTACGAGCAGTACTTC
CASSVAAAYEQYF
>TRBD2|TRBJ2-3|few|TRBV4-3
TGCGCCAGCAGCCCCGGGGGAGGGGCAGATACGCAGTATTTT
CASSPGGGADTQYF
>NA|TRBJ2-3|NA|TRBV2
TGTGCCAGCAGCCTTACAGATACGCAGTATTTT
CASSLTDTQYF
>NA|TRBJ1-6|once|TRBV30
TGTGCCTGGAGGCGACGGCCTACCCAGAGCTCCTATAATTCACCCCTCCACTTT
CAWRRRPTQSSYNSPLHF
>NA|TRBJ2-7|few|TRBV5-6
TGTGCCAGCAGGGGCAGGGGATCCTACGAGCAGTACTTC
CASRGRGSYEQYF
>NA|TRBJ2-1|NA|TRBV19
TGTGCCAGTAGTACCCGGGCAGAACTTCGCTACAATGAGCAGTTCTTC
CASSTRAELRYNEQFF
>NA|TRBJ2-5|few|TRBV29-1
TGCAGCGTTGAAGTAGGGAGGAGAGAGACCCAGTACTTC
CSVEVGRRETQYF
>NA|TRBJ2-3|NA|TRBV29-1
TGCAGCGTTGGGAAGGGCACAGATACGCAGTATTTT
CSVGKGTDTQYF
>NA|TRBJ1-2|NA|TRBV27
TGTGCCAGCAGTTTAAAAGGGCAGGGTACTTACGGCTACACCTTC
CASSLKGQGTYGYTF
>NA|TRBJ1-1|NA|TRBV30
TGTGCCTGCGCAGACAGGCGGGAGTACGGAGCTTTCTTT
CACADRREYGAFF
>NA|TRBJ2-5|NA|TRBV10-2
TGCGCCAGCAGGGAGGGACCCGGGCGGACCCAGTACTTC
CASREGPGRTQYF